Following are 21 T cell receptor beta chains from one sample sequenced in a study of blood T cell repertoires in COVID-19. Sequenced by immunoSEQ multiplex PCR; TCRdb stores in-frame clones only, minus some. The sample yields 40,000 to 50,000 clones, roughly four fifths seen once. The sample comprised peripheral blood. The receptors derive from a woman between 65 and 79 years old with acute or convalescent COVID-19.

CDR3 coding DNA: TGTGCCAGCAGCCAGGCCCTCCAACGAAGTGGCTACACCTTC. It yields the protein CASSQALQRSGYTF. The chain combines TRBV7-9 with TRBJ1-2; D is unclear. Germline loops: CDR1 SEHNR, CDR2 FQNEAQ (reference sequence). The V and J ends lost 5 bases and 7 bases respectively, with 17 bases between them. The CDR3 extends over 14 amino acids.

In its sample, this clone was seen once. The rearrangement uses TRBV11-2 and TRBJ2-2; possible D gene TRBD1, 5 bases. The CDR3 has 16 residues. With 5 bases removed from V and 0 bases from J, the gap between germline ends came to 13 bases. The germline V gene has CDR1 SGHAT and CDR2 FQNNGV. In DNA, the CDR3 is TGTGCCAGCAGCCGGCTCAGGGTCTCGAACACCGGGGAGCTGTTTTTT. Residues: CASSRLRVSNTGELFF.

The V call is TRBV6-6, the J call TRBJ1-2; 8 bases agree with TRBD1. CDR3 size: 15 residues. The trim removed 0 bases at V and 4 bases at J, leaving 4 bases unmatched. The germline CDR1 and CDR2 sequences are MNHNY and SVGAGI (reference sequence). DNA of the CDR3: TGTGCCAGCAGTTACTCCCCGACAGGGGTCTATGGCTACACCTTC. Encoded protein: CASSYSPTGVYGYTF.

The chain recombines TRBV3-1 (or the pseudogene TRBV3-2) with TRBJ1-4; no clear D. The CDR3 totals 14 residues. The germline gives CDR1 LGHDT, CDR2 YNNKEL (reference sequence). Trimming shortened V by 4 bases and J by 7 bases, and 13 bases separated the two germline ends. DNA for the CDR3: TGTGCCAGCAGCCCCTTGCCGGGGAGTGAAAAACTGTTTTTT. Translated, it gives CASSPLPGSEKLFF.

The chain carries TRBV5-1 and TRBJ2-1; possibly TRBD2 for D (6 bases). Trimming cost V 5 bases and J 5 bases, with 20 bases left between them. Germline assignment: CDR1 SGHRS and CDR2 YFSETQ. The CDR3 length is 16 residues. The CDR3 loop is CASSFPRDSDNNEQFF. The CDR3 bases are TGCGCCAGCAGTTTCCCCCGGGACTCAGATAACAATGAGCAGTTCTTC.

This chain connects TRBV28 to TRBJ1-3, with D perhaps TRBD1 (6 bases). Trimming stripped 6 bases from V and 4 bases from J, with 16 bases between. The germline V gene encodes CDR1 MDHEN and CDR2 SYDVKM. This CDR3 comprises 15 residues. CDR3 sequence: CASSPVWGPGNTIYF. DNA for the CDR3: TGTGCCAGCAGCCCAGTTTGGGGGCCCGGAAACACCATATATTTT.

The rearrangement uses TRBV2 and TRBJ1-5; D remains unclear. Trimming removed 5 bases from V and 3 bases from J, with 5 bases in between. CDR3 length: 12 residues. The germline V gene encodes CDR1 SNHLY and CDR2 FYNNEI. The CDR3 bases are TGTGCCAGCAGTCTGTACAATCAGCCCCAGCATTTT. Its protein is CASSLYNQPQHF.

The V call is TRBV11-2, the J call TRBJ1-2; D might be TRBD1 (6 bases). This CDR3 comprises 14 residues. Germline V gene sequence: CDR1 SGHAT, CDR2 FQNNGV. V shed 0 bases and J shed 7 bases, with 12 bases lying between them. The CDR3 coding sequence is TGTGCCAGCAGCTTAGAGGTTGGGGGCAGTGGCTACACCTTC. Amino acids: CASSLEVGGSGYTF.

The rearrangement joins TRBV18 to TRBJ1-5; D gene uncertain. This CDR3 has 16 residues. Per the germline V gene, CDR1 is KGHSH and CDR2 is LQKENI. Trimming took off 4 bases at V and 2 bases at J, with 15 bases between the two ends. The CDR3, as DNA: TGTGCCAGCTCACTTTCCCCGACAAACGGCAATCAGCCCCAGCATTTT. It yields the protein CASSLSPTNGNQPQHF.

The rearrangement joins TRBV30 to TRBJ1-5; tentative D call: TRBD1 (5 bases). The CDR3 has 15 residues. Trimming cost V 2 bases and J 0 bases, with 11 bases left between them. In germline, CDR1 is GTSNPN, CDR2 SVGIG (reference sequence). CDR3 DNA: TGTGCCTGGAGTCATTCAGGGAATAGCAATCAGCCCCAGCATTTT. Amino acids: CAWSHSGNSNQPQHF.

The chain is built from TRBV6-5 and TRBJ1-2; no reliable D call. Deletions cut 0 bases from V and 5 bases from J, with 7 bases between. The CDR3 length is 13 residues. Germline-derived CDR1 and CDR2 are MNHEY and SVGAGI. The DNA for the CDR3 is TGTGCCAGCAGTTACTCGTACAAATATGGCTACACCTTC. It translates to CASSYSYKYGYTF.

The chain links TRBV7-9 to TRBJ1-1; D call uncertain. Germline loops: CDR1 SEHNR, CDR2 FQNEAQ (reference sequence). V was pared by 2 bases and J by 1 base, with 11 bases between. CDR3 length: 15 residues. The CDR3 reads CASSLITGKNTEAFF. CDR3 bases: TGTGCCAGCAGCTTAATCACCGGGAAGAACACTGAAGCTTTCTTT. Looking up the rest from reference TRBV7-9 and TRBJ1-1 gives the full variable domain: DTGVSQNPRHKITKRGQNVTFRCDPISEHNRLYWYRQTLGQGPEFLTYFQNEAQLEKSRLLSDRFSAERPKGSFSTLEIQRTEQGDSAMYLCASSLITGKNTEAFFGQGTRLTVV.

The V call is TRBV28, the J call TRBJ2-7; weak D call: TRBD2 (6 bases). Germline V lookup: CDR1 MDHEN, CDR2 SYDVKM. The CDR3 covers 15 residues. Trimming removed 6 bases from V and 4 bases from J, with 19 bases in between. CDR3 nucleotides: TGTGCCAGCAGCCCCGGGGGAGCCGACCGTTACGAGCAGTACTTC. The encoded protein is CASSPGGADRYEQYF.

The rearrangement uses TRBV28 and TRBJ2-5, with D perhaps TRBD2 (5 bases). The CDR3 loop spans 14 amino acids. CDR1 is MDHEN and CDR2 is SYDVKM in the germline V gene. The V end lost 3 bases, the J end lost 4 bases, and 12 bases lay between the germline ends. The CDR3 coding sequence is TGTGCCAGCAGTTTGGCTAGCAGACCAGAGACCCAGTACTTC. It yields the protein CASSLASRPETQYF.

CDR3 in DNA: TGTGCCAGCAGGCTGGGACAGGGGCACAATCAGCCCCAGCATTTT. It specifies CASRLGQGHNQPQHF. The chain has TRBV6-5 and TRBJ1-5, with 10 bases that match TRBD1. V shed 6 bases, J shed 3 bases, and the junction held 5 bases outside the gene matches. CDR3 length equals 15 residues. CDR1 and CDR2 (germline): MNHEY, SVGAGI.

This clone was observed a handful of times. The V call is TRBV15, the J call TRBJ2-7; 9 bases align to TRBD2. Unmatched junction bases numbered 6, after V lost 1 base and J lost 2 bases. Germline values: CDR1 LNHNV, CDR2 YYDKDF (reference sequence). The CDR3 spans 16 residues. CDR3 bases: TGTGCCACCAGCAGAGCCAGGGGACTAGCTACCTACGAGCAGTACTTC. This translates into CATSRARGLATYEQYF.

The genes are TRBV30 and TRBJ2-3; the D is unclear. Trimming removed 5 bases from V and 7 bases from J, with 16 bases in between. Germline CDR1 GTSNPN, CDR2 SVGIG (reference sequence). This CDR3 contains 13 residues. As DNA, the CDR3 is TGTGCCTGGCAAACGAATCCCAGTTATACGCAGTATTTT. Its protein product is CAWQTNPSYTQYF. The whole variable domain, filled in from reference TRBV30 and TRBJ2-3, reads SQTIHQWPATLVQPVGSPLSLECTVEGTSNPNLYWYRQAAGRGLQLLFYSVGIGQISSEVPQNLSASRPQDRQFILSSKKLLLSDSGFYLCAWQTNPSYTQYFGPGTRLTVL.

The chain links TRBV2 to TRBJ1-5; D gene unclear. Germline V lookup: CDR1 SNHLY, CDR2 FYNNEI. V was cut by 7 bases and J by 3 bases, with 10 bases left in between. The CDR3 loop spans 13 amino acids. The CDR3 here is CASTGEINQPQHF. Written as DNA, the CDR3 is TGTGCCAGCACCGGGGAGATCAATCAGCCCCAGCATTTT.

The chain recombines TRBV20-1 with TRBJ2-3; 9 bases line up with TRBD2. Looked up from germline, CDR1 is DFQATT and CDR2 is SNEGSKA (reference sequence). The CDR3 runs 18 residues. Trimming cost V 3 bases and J 2 bases; bases outside gene matches: 15. In DNA, the CDR3 is TGCAGTGCTAGTCCCTATAGCGGGAGATTTGTTGTCACAGATACGCAGTATTTT. Protein sequence: CSASPYSGRFVVTDTQYF.

CDR3: CATSDLGTSSYNEQFF. The CDR3 nucleotides are TGTGCCACCAGTGATTTAGGTACTAGCTCCTACAATGAGCAGTTCTTC. This rearrangement joins TRBV24-1 to TRBJ2-1, with D possibly being TRBD2 (5 bases). The V and J ends lost 1 base and 0 bases respectively, with 9 bases between them. The CDR3 spans 16 residues. Looked up from germline, CDR1 is KGHDR and CDR2 is SFDVKD.

Regarding this clone: This specimen includes other DNA sequences encoding the same CDR3. This chain joins TRBV29-1 and TRBJ1-1; D is unclear. The CDR3 contains 12 residues. The germline V gene encodes CDR1 SQVTM and CDR2 ANQGSEA. Trimming cost V 3 bases and J 5 bases, with 10 bases left between them. CDR3 DNA sequence: TGCAGCGTTGATACGGGGTATACTGAAGCTTTCTTT. Protein product: CSVDTGYTEAFF. Combining the CDR3 with reference TRBV29-1 and TRBJ1-1 gives the whole variable domain SAVISQKPSRDICQRGTSLTIQCQVDSQVTMMFWYRQQPGQSLTLIATANQGSEATYESGFVIDKFPISRPNLTFSTLTVSNMSPEDSSIYLCSVDTGYTEAFFGQGTRLTVV.